The 23 T cell receptor beta chains below were found in one sample sequenced in a study of cytomegalovirus exposure and HLA in healthy donors. Clones were read by immunoSEQ multiplex PCR, and TCRdb kept only the in-frame ones, dropping some. The sample yields about 150,000 clones, nearly 90% seen once. Sequenced: PBMCs. All receptors come from a woman younger than 35 in good health and CMV-seropositive.

This chain joins TRBV11-2 and TRBJ2-5, with D tentatively TRBD2 (6 bases). The V end was cut by 1 base, the J end by 1 base, with 16 bases between. This CDR3 spans 17 amino acids. Germline lookup yields CDR1 SGHAT and CDR2 FQNNGV. CDR3 residues: CASSLGTHPGLQETQYF. The CDR3 DNA reads as TGTGCCAGCAGCTTAGGGACGCACCCGGGACTCCAAGAGACCCAGTACTTC.

The V gene is TRBV7-2, the J gene TRBJ1-6; D perhaps matches TRBD1 (6 bases). Per germline, CDR1 SGHTA and CDR2 FQGNSA. The CDR3 contains 14 residues. The V end was cut by 4 bases, the J end by 9 bases, with 13 bases between. The CDR3: CASSSPQGSSPLHF. CDR3 nucleotides: TGTGCCAGCAGCTCCCCCCAGGGGAGTTCACCCCTCCACTTT.

The chain couples TRBV14 to TRBJ2-1, with 9 nucleotides matching TRBD2. Germline values: CDR1 SGHDN, CDR2 FVKESK. V lost 4 bases and J lost 1; bases outside the gene matches: 8. The CDR3 contains 17 residues. The CDR3 coding sequence is TGTGCCAGCAGCCCCTATCGCGGGGGGGTTTCCTACAATGAGCAGTTCTTC. Translation gives CASSPYRGGVSYNEQFF.

This chain uses TRBV5-1 with TRBJ2-7; D is possibly TRBD1 (5 bases). The CDR3 loop spans 11 amino acids. CDR1 is SGHRS and CDR2 is YFSETQ in the germline V gene. Trimming left V 6 bases short and J 4 bases short, with 8 bases between. The chain's CDR3 is CASIQVYEQYF. The CDR3, as DNA: TGCGCCAGCATACAGGTTTACGAGCAGTACTTC.

CDR3 in amino acids: CAISEPDRGNTEAFF. In nucleotides, the CDR3 is TGTGCCATCAGTGAACCCGACAGGGGGAACACTGAAGCTTTCTTT. The rearrangement uses TRBV10-3 and TRBJ1-1; 8 nucleotides agree with TRBD1. The V gene end was trimmed by 3 bases and the J gene end by 1 base; junction bases not matched to a gene: 4. The germline V gene encodes CDR1 ENHRY and CDR2 SYGVKD. The CDR3 has 15 residues.

This chain connects TRBV27 to TRBJ2-7; 8 nucleotides agree with TRBD1. The CDR3 consists of 15 residues. With V trimmed by 2 bases and J by 0 bases, 3 bases remained unmatched. CDR1 MNHEY and CDR2 SMNVEV come from the germline V gene (reference sequence). This CDR3 reads CASSLQDRDSYEQYF. CDR3 in DNA: TGTGCCAGCAGTTTACAGGACAGGGACTCCTACGAGCAGTACTTC.

Written as DNA, the CDR3 is TGTGCCAGCAGTGACGGGGCGGGGAGCACAGATACGCAGTATTTT. Its translation: CASSDGAGSTDTQYF. The chain employs TRBV6-4 and TRBJ2-3, with a tentative D call TRBD2 (6 bases). V lost 2 bases and J lost 0, with 9 bases in between. Germline CDR1 reads MRHNA; CDR2 reads SNTAGT. This CDR3 has 15 residues.

The chain joins TRBV5-4 to TRBJ2-2; D is perhaps TRBD2 (6 bases). The CDR3 extends over 14 amino acids. Germline-derived CDR1 and CDR2 are SGHNT and YYREEE (reference sequence). Trimming stripped 1 base from V and 6 bases from J, with 10 bases between. CDR3 protein: CASSLWGVPGELFF. Here the CDR3 DNA reads TGTGCCAGCAGCTTGTGGGGGGTCCCCGGGGAGCTGTTTTTT.

Points on this clone: One end of the junction is discordant with germline, which a read error may explain. The gene calls are TRBV7-2 and TRBJ2-1; 10 bases are a match to TRBD1. CDR3 length: 15 residues. Germline CDR1 is SGHTA and CDR2 is FQGNSA. CDR3 loop: CASTLPGQGTSEQFF. The CDR3 bases are TGTGCCAGCACCTTACCGGGACAGGGGACATCTGAGCAGTTCTTC.

This clone is a singleton in its sample. The chain joins TRBV6-5 to TRBJ2-1; D call uncertain. CDR1 MNHEY and CDR2 SVGAGI come from the germline V gene. This CDR3 comprises 15 residues. V was cut by 6 bases and J by 0 bases, with 12 bases left in between. CDR3 coding DNA: TGTGCCAGCAGCCTAACTACCGGCTCCTACAATGAGCAGTTCTTC. Translating gives CASSLTTGSYNEQFF.

The chain joins TRBV28 to TRBJ2-7; TRBD1 matches 8 bases. Per germline, CDR1 MDHEN and CDR2 SYDVKM. V lost 6 bases to trimming and J lost 6 bases; unmatched junction nucleotides: 4. The CDR3 extends over 12 amino acids. This chain's CDR3 is CASSRTGIEQYF. The CDR3, as DNA: TGTGCCAGCAGCCGGACAGGGATCGAGCAGTACTTC. The complete variable domain, with remaining parts taken from reference TRBV28 and TRBJ2-7, reads DVKVTQSSRYLVKRTGEKVFLECVQDMDHENMFWYRQDPGLGLRLIYFSYDVKMKEKGDIPEGYSVSREKKERFSLILESASTNQTSMYLCASSRTGIEQYFGPGTRLTVT.

V usage is TRBV7-8 and J usage is TRBJ2-5; weak D call: TRBD1 (6 bases). The V and J ends lost 5 bases and 1 base respectively, with 17 bases between them. The germline gives CDR1 SGHVS, CDR2 FQNEAQ. The CDR3 runs 16 residues. Here the CDR3 reads CASSTRTVRLQETQYF. DNA for the CDR3: TGTGCCAGCAGCACCCGGACAGTCCGCCTCCAAGAGACCCAGTACTTC.

The chain couples TRBV5-1 to TRBJ2-1, with 12 nucleotides matching TRBD2. Germline values: CDR1 SGHRS, CDR2 YFSETQ. Trimming cost V 0 bases and J 6 bases; bases outside gene matches: 4. The CDR3 has 16 residues. DNA for the CDR3: TGCGCCAGCAGCTTGGGACTAGCGGGGGTCCTCAATGAGCAGTTCTTC. Its translation: CASSLGLAGVLNEQFF.

The rearrangement links TRBV11-1 to TRBJ2-1; TRBD2 matches 9 bases. Germline lookup yields CDR1 SGHAT and CDR2 FQDESV (reference sequence). This CDR3 contains 16 residues. The J segment lost 6 bases and the V segment lost 4 bases, leaving 10 bases of the junction unmatched. This chain's CDR3 is CASSSRKRGAINEQFF. Written as DNA, the CDR3 is TGTGCCAGCAGCTCCCGAAAGCGGGGGGCTATCAATGAGCAGTTCTTC.

The chain joins TRBV30 to TRBJ1-1; D not certain. V was cut by 2 bases and J by 1 base, with 11 bases left in between. CDR1 GTSNPN and CDR2 SVGIG come from the germline V gene (reference sequence). CDR3 length: 14 amino acids. CDR3 in DNA: TGTGCCTGGAGTTTGGGCAGAAAGAACACTGAAGCTTTCTTT. The encoded protein is CAWSLGRKNTEAFF.

The V gene is TRBV7-2, the J gene TRBJ2-7; a possible D gene is TRBD1 (6 bases). The CDR3 spans 16 residues. CDR1 is SGHTA, CDR2 FQGNSA, per germline. Trimming removed 3 bases at V and 7 bases at J, with 22 bases between. CDR3 coding DNA: TGTGCCAGCAGCTTTCCAGGGGCGCTGTCATCAGGGGAGCAGTACTTC. It codes for CASSFPGALSSGEQYF. The full variable domain, its missing parts supplied by reference TRBV7-2 and TRBJ2-7, is GAGVSQSPSNKVTEKGKDVELRCDPISGHTALYWYRQSLGQGLEFLIYFQGNSAPDKSGLPSDRFSAERTGGSVSTLTIQRTQQEDSAVYLCASSFPGALSSGEQYFGPGTRLTVT.

The chain employs TRBV28 and TRBJ1-4, with TRBD1 as a possible D gene (6 bases). The CDR3 consists of 17 residues. The germline gives CDR1 MDHEN, CDR2 SYDVKM. Trimming removed 3 bases from V and 2 bases from J, with 16 bases in between. The CDR3 reads CASSFSGHRRTNEKLFF. The CDR3 nucleotides read TGTGCCAGCAGTTTTTCGGGACACCGGAGGACTAATGAAAAACTGTTTTTT.

V and J are TRBV19 and TRBJ1-2, with 7 bases lining up with TRBD1. With 7 bases clipped from V and 1 base from J, the junction kept 9 bases outside the gene matches. Germline V gives CDR1 LNHDA, CDR2 SQIVND (reference sequence). The CDR3 extends over 15 amino acids. The DNA for the CDR3 is TGTGCCAGTACCATTACAGGGGTTGATAACTATGGCTACACCTTC. Residues: CASTITGVDNYGYTF. Full variable domain (rest looked up from reference TRBV19 and TRBJ1-2): DGGITQSPKYLFRKEGQNVTLSCEQNLNHDAMYWYRQDPGQGLRLIYYSQIVNDFQKGDIAEGYSVSREKKESFPLTVTSAQKNPTAFYLCASTITGVDNYGYTFGSGTRLTVV.

V and J are TRBV5-1 and TRBJ1-2; 7 nucleotides line up with TRBD1. V shed 3 bases, J shed 2 bases, and the junction held 1 base outside the gene matches. The germline V gene encodes CDR1 SGHRS and CDR2 YFSETQ. This CDR3 contains 13 residues. Here the CDR3 DNA reads TGCGCCAGCAGCTCGACAGGGAACTATGGCTACACCTTC. Residues: CASSSTGNYGYTF. Together with reference TRBV5-1 and TRBJ1-2, the CDR3 gives the full variable domain: KAGVTQTPRYLIKTRGQQVTLSCSPISGHRSVSWYQQTPGQGLQFLFEYFSETQRNKGNFPGRFSGRQFSNSRSEMNVSTLELGDSALYLCASSSTGNYGYTFGSGTRLTVV.

The CDR3 region has the DNA TGTGCCAGCAGCTTTGGGCCCTACGAGCAGTACTTC. Translation: CASSFGPYEQYF. The rearrangement links TRBV7-2 to TRBJ2-7, with no clear D. Germline CDR1 SGHTA, CDR2 FQGNSA. This CDR3 has 12 residues. The V end was cut by 3 bases, the J end by 2 bases, with 5 bases between.

This chain joins TRBV6-6 and TRBJ1-5; the D gene is possibly TRBD1 (6 bases). Germline V CDR1 and CDR2: MNHNY, SVGAGI (reference sequence). Trimming cost V 6 bases and J 4 bases, with 10 bases left between them. The CDR3 spans 13 residues. The CDR3 is CASSGQQNQPQHF. DNA for the CDR3: TGTGCCAGCAGCGGACAGCAGAATCAGCCCCAGCATTTT.

V usage is TRBV18 and J usage is TRBJ2-7; TRBD2 aligns across 10 bases. Germline CDR1 is KGHSH and CDR2 is LQKENI. The CDR3 runs to 17 residues. Trimming removed 2 bases from V and 0 bases from J; junction bases left unmatched: 7. This chain's CDR3 is CASSPGASGGHSYEQYF. The CDR3 bases are TGTGCCAGCTCACCAGGGGCTAGCGGGGGCCACTCCTACGAGCAGTACTTC.

The genes are TRBV5-1 and TRBJ1-5; D might be TRBD1 (5 bases). V was trimmed by 4 bases and J by 2 bases, leaving 10 bases between them. The length of the CDR3 is 14 residues. Germline CDR1 SGHRS, CDR2 YFSETQ. In DNA form, the CDR3 reads TGCGCCAGCAGCCCGGGGGGGGGCAATCAGCCCCAGCATTTT. Translating gives CASSPGGGNQPQHF.